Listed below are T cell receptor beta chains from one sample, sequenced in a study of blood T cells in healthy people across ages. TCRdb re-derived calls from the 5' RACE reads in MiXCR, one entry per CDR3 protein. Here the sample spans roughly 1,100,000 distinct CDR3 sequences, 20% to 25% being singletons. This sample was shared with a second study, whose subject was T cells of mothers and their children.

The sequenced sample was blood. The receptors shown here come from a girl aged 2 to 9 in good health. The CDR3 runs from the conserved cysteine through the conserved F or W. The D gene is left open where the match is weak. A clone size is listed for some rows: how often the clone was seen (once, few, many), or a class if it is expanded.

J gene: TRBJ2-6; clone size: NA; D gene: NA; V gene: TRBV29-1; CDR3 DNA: TGCAGCGTTGAGGGTGAAAGGAATGGGGCCAACGTCCTGACTTTC; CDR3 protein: CSVEGERNGANVLTF
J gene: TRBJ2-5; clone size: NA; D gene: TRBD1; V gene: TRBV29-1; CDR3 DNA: TGCAGCGTTGAAGTCAGGGGGGAGACCCAGTACTTC; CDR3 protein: CSVEVRGETQYF
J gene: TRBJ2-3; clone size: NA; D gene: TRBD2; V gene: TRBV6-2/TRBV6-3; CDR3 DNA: TGTGCCAGCAGTTATCCCGGCGGGGGGATCACAGATACGCAGTATTTT; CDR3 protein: CASSYPGGGITDTQYF
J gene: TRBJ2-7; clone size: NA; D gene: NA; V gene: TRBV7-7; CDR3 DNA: TGTGCTAGCAGCTTCCTCAAACCAGGCGAGCAGTACTTC; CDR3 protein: CASSFLKPGEQYF
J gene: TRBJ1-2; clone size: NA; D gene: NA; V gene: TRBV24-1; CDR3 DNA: TGTGCCACCAGTGATCCCCGACAGTTTTCAGGCTACACCTTC; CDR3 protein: CATSDPRQFSGYTF
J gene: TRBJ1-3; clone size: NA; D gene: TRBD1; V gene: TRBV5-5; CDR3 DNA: TGTGCCAGCAGCCGGGACAGAACCGGGGGAAACACCATATATTTT; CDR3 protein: CASSRDRTGGNTIYF
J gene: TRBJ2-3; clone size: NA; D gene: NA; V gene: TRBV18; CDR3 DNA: TGTGCCAGCTCACCACCGTCGAGGACAGATACGCAGTATTTT; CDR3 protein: CASSPPSRTDTQYF
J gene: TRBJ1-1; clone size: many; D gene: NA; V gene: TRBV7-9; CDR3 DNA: TGTGCCAGCAGCTCGACAGTGAACACTGAAGCTTTCTTT; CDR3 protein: CASSSTVNTEAFF
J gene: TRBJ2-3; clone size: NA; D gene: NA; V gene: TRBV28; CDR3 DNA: TGTGCCACCAGGGGAGACGGGACAGATACGCAGTATTTT; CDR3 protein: CATRGDGTDTQYF
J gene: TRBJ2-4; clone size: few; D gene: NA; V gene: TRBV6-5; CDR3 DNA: TGTGCCAGCAGGGAAGGACGGGGACTAGCCAAAAACATTCAGTACTTC; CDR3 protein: CASREGRGLAKNIQYF
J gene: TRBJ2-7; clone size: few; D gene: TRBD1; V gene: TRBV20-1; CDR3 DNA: TGCAGTGCTACCCACTGGGACAGGGGAATCGACGAGCAGTACTTC; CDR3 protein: CSATHWDRGIDEQYF
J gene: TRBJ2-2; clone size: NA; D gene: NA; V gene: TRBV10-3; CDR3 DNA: TGTGCCACCACGACAGTGAACACCGGGGAGCTGTTTTTT; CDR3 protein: CATTTVNTGELFF
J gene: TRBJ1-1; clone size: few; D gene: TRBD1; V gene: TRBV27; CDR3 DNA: TGTGCCAGCGGGACAGGGAGTGAAGCTTTCTTT; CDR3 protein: CASGTGSEAFF
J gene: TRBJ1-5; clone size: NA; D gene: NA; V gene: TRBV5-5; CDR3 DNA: TGTGCCAGCAGCTTGTCCCCCTCGACAGACAATCAGCCCCAGCATTTT; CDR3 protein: CASSLSPSTDNQPQHF
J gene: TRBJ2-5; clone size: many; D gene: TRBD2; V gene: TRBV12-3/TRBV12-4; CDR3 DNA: TGTGCCAGCAGCCGGGGGGAACGGCAAGAGACCCAGTACTTC; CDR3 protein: CASSRGERQETQYF
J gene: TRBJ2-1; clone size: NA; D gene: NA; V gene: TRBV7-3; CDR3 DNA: TGTGCCAGCAGTCCTACAGTTCGGCCTTACAATGAGCAGTTCTTC; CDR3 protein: CASSPTVRPYNEQFF
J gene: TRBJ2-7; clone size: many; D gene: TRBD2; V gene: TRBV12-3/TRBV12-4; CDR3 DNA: TGTGCCAGCAGCTCGACTAGCGGGAGGGCCTTGTACGAGCAGTACTTC; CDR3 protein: CASSSTSGRALYEQYF
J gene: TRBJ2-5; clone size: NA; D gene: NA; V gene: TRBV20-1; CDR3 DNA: TGCAGTGCACGCCAGACAGGTTTAGAGACCCAGTACTTC; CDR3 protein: CSARQTGLETQYF
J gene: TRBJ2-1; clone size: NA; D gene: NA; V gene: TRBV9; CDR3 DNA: TGTGCCAGCAGCGGTTATAGCGGAAACAATGAGCAGTTCTTC; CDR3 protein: CASSGYSGNNEQFF
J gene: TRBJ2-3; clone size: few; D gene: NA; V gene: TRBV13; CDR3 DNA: TGTGCCAGCAGTGGGCACCCTAGCACAGATACGCAGTATTTT; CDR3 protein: CASSGHPSTDTQYF
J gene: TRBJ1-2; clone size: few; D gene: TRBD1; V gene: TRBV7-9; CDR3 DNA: TGTGCCAGCTACCACACCAGACAGGGAAAGGATGGCTACACCTTC; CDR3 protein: CASYHTRQGKDGYTF
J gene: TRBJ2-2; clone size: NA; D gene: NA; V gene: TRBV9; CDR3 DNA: TGTGCCAGCAGCGTAGACCCGTCCGGGGAGCTGTTTTTT; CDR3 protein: CASSVDPSGELFF
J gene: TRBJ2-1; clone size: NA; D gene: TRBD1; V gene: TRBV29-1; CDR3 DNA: TGCAGCGCTGAACAGGGGGGAAATGAGCAGTTCTTC; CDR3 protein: CSAEQGGNEQFF
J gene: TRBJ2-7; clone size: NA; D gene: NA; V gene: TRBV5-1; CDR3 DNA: TGCGCCAGCAGCTTGATACAGGGCCACGAGCAGTACTTC; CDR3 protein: CASSLIQGHEQYF
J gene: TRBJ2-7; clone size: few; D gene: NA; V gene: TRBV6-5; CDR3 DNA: TGTGCCAGCAGTTCCCAGGATTACGAGCAGTACTTC; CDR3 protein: CASSSQDYEQYF
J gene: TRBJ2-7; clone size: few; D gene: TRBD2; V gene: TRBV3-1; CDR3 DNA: TGTGCCAGCAGCCAACGGGGGGTTTACGAGCAGTACTTC; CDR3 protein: CASSQRGVYEQYF
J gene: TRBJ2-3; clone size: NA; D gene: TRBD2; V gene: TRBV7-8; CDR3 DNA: TGTGCCAGCAGCCCCCAGCGGGGGCTCAGCACAGATACGCAGTATTTT; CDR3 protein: CASSPQRGLSTDTQYF
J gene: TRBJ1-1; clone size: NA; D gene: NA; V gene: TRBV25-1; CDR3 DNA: TGTGCCAGCAGTGAAGTTGGGGACGCTGAAGCTTTCTTT; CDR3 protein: CASSEVGDAEAFF
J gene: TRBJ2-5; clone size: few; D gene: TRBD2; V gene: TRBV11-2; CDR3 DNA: TGTGCCAGCAGCCGACTACTAGCGGGAGAAGAGACCCAGTACTTC; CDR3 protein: CASSRLLAGEETQYF
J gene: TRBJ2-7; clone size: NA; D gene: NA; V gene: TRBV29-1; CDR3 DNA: TGCAGCGTTAAGCAGGGCGAAGGCGAGCAGTACTTC; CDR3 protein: CSVKQGEGEQYF
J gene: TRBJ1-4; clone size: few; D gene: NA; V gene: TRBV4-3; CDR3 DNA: TGCGCCAGCAGCCAAGATTTCAGCGACAGCACTAATGAAAAACTGTTTTTT; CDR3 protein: CASSQDFSDSTNEKLFF
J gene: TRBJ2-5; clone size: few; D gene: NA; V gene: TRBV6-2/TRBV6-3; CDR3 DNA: TGTGCCAGCAGTTACTCGAGCCTCCAAGAGACCCAGTACTTC; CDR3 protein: CASSYSSLQETQYF
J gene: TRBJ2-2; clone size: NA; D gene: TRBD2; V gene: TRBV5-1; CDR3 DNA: TGCGCCAGCAGCTCCGGGGGGTCCAACACCGGGGAGCTGTTTTTT; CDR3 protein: CASSSGGSNTGELFF
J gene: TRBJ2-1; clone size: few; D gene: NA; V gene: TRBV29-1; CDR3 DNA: TGCAGCCCCTGGACAGACAATGAGCAGTTCTTC; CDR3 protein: CSPWTDNEQFF
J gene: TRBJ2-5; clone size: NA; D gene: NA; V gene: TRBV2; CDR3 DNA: TGTGCCAGCAGTGAAAATACCTACAATGAGCAGCTCTTC; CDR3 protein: CASSENTYNEQLF
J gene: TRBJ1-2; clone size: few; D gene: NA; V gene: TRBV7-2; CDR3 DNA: TGTGCCAGCAGCTTGGGTTTGATCGAGGTCAGCTATGGCTACACCTTC; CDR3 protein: CASSLGLIEVSYGYTF
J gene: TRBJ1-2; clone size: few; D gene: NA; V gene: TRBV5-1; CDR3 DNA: TGCGCCAGCAGCTTGTTGGGGGAGACCTATGGCTACACCTTC; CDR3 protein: CASSLLGETYGYTF
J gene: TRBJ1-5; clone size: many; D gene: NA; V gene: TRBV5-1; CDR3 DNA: TGCGCCAGCAGCTTGGGACAGAGCCAGCCCCAGCATTTT; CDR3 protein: CASSLGQSQPQHF
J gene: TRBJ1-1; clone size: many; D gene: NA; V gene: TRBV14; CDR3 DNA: TGTGCCAGCTCGGGCGGTGAAGCTTTCTTT; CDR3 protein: CASSGGEAFF
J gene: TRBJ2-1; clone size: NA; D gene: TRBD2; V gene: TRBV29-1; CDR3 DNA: TGCAGCGTTGAGCTCTGGGGAGGGATGAATGAGCAGTTCTTC; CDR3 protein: CSVELWGGMNEQFF
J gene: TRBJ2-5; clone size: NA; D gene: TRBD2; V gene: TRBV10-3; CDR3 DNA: TGTGCCATCAGTGAGCCCGGCCGGGGGGGTGGGGAGACCCAGTACTTC; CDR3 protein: CAISEPGRGGGETQYF